This TCR beta chain was sequenced for a study of blood T cells in healthy people across ages (dated by TCRdb to the mid-2010s). At the level of the whole study: In model experiments, template switching captured about one uniquely barcoded TCR beta cDNA molecule for every two T cells. Two additional independent replicas of 1 million unique cDNA reads from the same blood draw were analyzed for two donors (one aged 18 to 30 and one aged 80 or older). Four age groups were formed from the donors: young (average 16 years), middle-aged (less than 40), aged (about 62) and long-lived (around 82). The study measured age-related changes in TCR beta repertoire diversity using deep sequencing normalized with unique cDNA molecular identifiers.

Based on the germline V gene (reference sequence), the CDR1 and CDR2 sequences are LNHNV and YYDKDF. V ends up 0 bases short and J 4 bases short, with an unmatched junction base count of 9. The CDR3 contains 17 residues, cysteine and phenylalanine counted. Only the CDR3 DNA stays, 51 bases, in frame from base 1. Results and caveats for the whole study, not just this receptor: Compared with the aged group, the long-lived group had more naive CD4+ T cells, fewer expanded clones and increased TCR diversity, suggesting age selection. Because profiling used bulk unsorted PBMCs, naive and antigen-experienced compartments could not be compared conclusively. Estimates of total diversity based on one million sequenced T cells were considered lower bounds and underestimates. Observed TCR beta diversity per million T cells fell roughly linearly with age, and a significant reduction was already apparent by age about 38. The CMV infection status of donors was not known, potentially confounding age-related changes in expanded clonotypes. The percentage of naive T cells measured by flow cytometry correlated strongly with observed TCR beta diversity.

Libraries were made using 5' RACE. Instrument used: Illumina HiSeq 2500. A second PCR of 7 to 11 cycles was run with a J-beta primer mix and a sample-barcoded 5' primer. A unique molecular identifier was introduced onto each TCR beta cDNA molecule by a template-switch 5' adaptor carrying 12 random nucleotides. At least 2.5 million CDR3-containing paired-end reads were obtained from each sample. First-strand cDNA synthesis was performed from all RNA using the Mint cDNA synthesis kit, with priming by a TRBC-specific oligonucleotide. Following uracil-DNA glycosylase treatment, a first 18-cycle PCR with universal primers M1SS and BC2_uni_R was performed on all cDNA. The original pipeline was this. For normalization, 1 million high-quality reads, each with a distinct molecular identifier, were randomly selected from each sample. Reads sharing molecular identifiers were discarded rather than binned into consensus sequences. MiTCR, set to a Q25 quality threshold and the strictest error-elimination algorithm, was used for CDR3 identification, clonotype clustering and error correction. A nonparametric unseen species model with Euler transformation was used to estimate lower-bound total TCR beta diversity. The raw public data were reprocessed by TCRdb itself: fastp quality trimming at Q25, MiXCR clonotype calling, in-frame beta chains only. Every entry covers one CDR3 protein and lists the most common genes and DNA from its rows. Here the V and J calls rest on TCRdb's processing, not on the authors' analysis. The sample table records more than 650,000 distinct CDR3 sequences; 20% to 30% of these occur just once. 2.5% to 3.5% of the sample is in the top ten clones.

The roughly 39 donors, aged about 6 to 100 years, were systemically healthy Caucasian individuals from Russia. Each donor gave 8.5 to 10 milliliters of peripheral blood, collected into EDTA-treated Vacutainer tubes. Ficoll-Paque density-gradient centrifugation was used to isolate PBMCs, with at least 6.5 million obtained per sample. Trizol reagent was used to extract total RNA from the PBMCs, yielding at least 6 micrograms per sample. For every donor, flow cytometry on a PBMC aliquot measured the percentage of naive CD45RAhigh/CD27high T cells. This clonotype was found a few times. Its recognized antigen is unknown. No base qualities exist here, and no much larger clone lies one base off it. A further study also used this sample, focusing on T cells of mothers and their children. The second study, in turn, reports: The donors were nine systemically healthy Caucasian individuals, made up of three mothers and their six children. cDNA synthesis used all of the extracted RNA, with around 1.5 ug of RNA in each 15 ul reaction. In the second PCR, the M1S primer introduced both the sample barcodes and 2-4 random nucleotides. More than 9 million TCR beta CDR3 reads were obtained from each mother, and approximately 3 million reads were obtained from each child. TCR recombination output is similarly shaped by thymic selection in related and unrelated pairs, with a minor effect exerted by inherited differences. Normalized repertoire overlap was always slightly but never significantly higher in related than unrelated mother-child pairs. No persistent microchimeric T cell clones were found, with a detection sensitivity of 85 to 100 clones per million clonotypes. Deep NGS was used in the study to compare the TCR beta repertoires of mothers and children and to look for features that separate related mother-child pairs from unrelated individuals. On average, the children were about 12 +/- 4 years old, while the mothers were roughly 36 +/- 4 years old. After adapter ligation with NEBNext reagents, the libraries were sequenced on Illumina HiSeq 2000 with 100+100 nt paired-end reads. To avoid cross-contamination, the mother libraries and the child libraries were prepared a month apart and sequenced in separate runs. Each donor had between about 450,000 and 2,300,000 distinct TCR beta clonotypes identified. Naive TCR beta clonotypes were estimated from low-frequency clonotypes matched to each donor's FACS-determined naive share, without sorting.

This sequence was found in a boy aged 10-17 years in good health. Source material: blood. The V and J segments used are TRBV15 and TRBJ1-2; TRBD1 matches 9 bases in the middle. The CDR3 sequence is CATSRDAGGTGSYGYTF. The DNA sequence is TGTGCCACCAGCAGAGATGCCGGGGGGACAGGGAGCTATGGCTACACCTTC.